This paragraph covers one TCR beta chain sequence. Germline V gene data show CDR1 as MRHNA and CDR2 as SNTAGT. V lost 4 bases, J lost 1 base, and 11 bases stayed unmatched. The CDR3 length is 17 residues. As originally analysed: The assay estimated nucleated cells by amplifying reference gene primers. The table came from immunoSEQ multiplex PCR; TCRdb's copy has only in-frame clones and leaves some out. The D gene and trimming were derived from the DNA, and the V and J assignments and clone size from that table. The sample lists about 180,000 clones, 86% occurring once. This specimen belongs to a study of blood T cell repertoires in COVID-19. Overall study: Spain, Italy and the United States supplied samples that represented acute and convalescent COVID-19. PBMCs, B-cell-depleted T cells, or T cells provided the cDNA or gDNA that made up the material.

What was sequenced was peripheral blood. The rearrangement joins TRBV6-4 to TRBJ2-3; 7 bases align to TRBD2. This receptor was taken from a man in his sixties or seventies with active or convalescent COVID-19. CDR3 nucleotide sequence: TGTGCCAGCAGTGCCCGACTGGGGGGGGGTTGCACAGATACGCAGTATTTT. Its protein product is CASSARLGGGCTDTQYF.